This entry describes one T cell receptor (beta chain). No antigen is known for it. The data were taken from a study of OX40 agonist ivuxolimab in advanced cancers. Study context: Dose-escalation patients suffered from hepatocellular carcinoma, melanoma, renal cell or head and neck cancer.

The protocol was immunoSEQ multiplex PCR, while the TCRdb copy is restricted to in-frame clones and leaves out a portion. Of approximately 20,000 clones detected, roughly nine tenths appear once; the ten largest clones hold 50% to 65%. Whole-study findings and limits: People who partly responded at 0.1-3.0 mg/kg had some of the least clonal expansion seen. At 0.1 to 3.0 mg/kg, clonal expansion of CD4+ and CD8+ blood T cells had occurred by week 6.

The TCR comes from an adult with an advanced solid tumor such as melanoma, head and neck, liver or kidney cancer. The specimen comprised CD4+ or CD8+ T cells sorted from blood, sampled in a trial of the OX40 agonist ivuxolimab.

The CDR3 region is CASSTPRTGMNTEAFF. The CDR3 DNA reads TGTGCCAGCAGCACTCCCCGGACGGGCATGAACACTGAAGCTTTCTTT. The J gene is TRBJ1-1, the V gene TRBV7-9; D ambiguous. Germline V lookup: CDR1 SEHNR, CDR2 FQNEAQ (reference sequence). V lost 5 bases and J 0 bases, leaving 16 bases between the germline ends. The CDR3 has 16 amino acids.